These 6 T cell receptor beta chains were all obtained from the same sample, sequenced in a study of blood T cells in healthy people across ages. A second roughly 6 to 12 cycle PCR used barcoded and J-beta primers. TCRdb independently ran MiXCR on the 5' RACE reads; one entry per CDR3 protein. The repertoire holds under 2,000,000 distinct CDR3 sequences, with around 50% as singletons. The sequenced sample consisted of blood. Receptor source: a woman between 40 and 55 years old in good health.

This chain connects TRBV20-1 to TRBJ1-4, with D maybe TRBD1 (5 bases). There are 13 residues in the CDR3. Looked up from germline, CDR1 is DFQATT and CDR2 is SNEGSKA (reference sequence). Trimming shortened V by 3 bases and J by 11 bases, and 16 bases separated the two germline ends. CDR3 coding DNA: TGCAGTGCTAGTATGGGGCGGGAGAACAAACTGTTTTTT. Its translation: CSASMGRENKLFF.

This clonotype was detected many times. V is TRBV27 and J is TRBJ2-3; D may be TRBD1 or TRBD2 (6 bases each). The V end lost 6 bases, the J end lost 2 bases, and 15 bases lay between the germline ends. The CDR3 length is 15 residues. Germline values: CDR1 MNHEY, CDR2 SMNVEV (reference sequence). The chain's CDR3 is CASSSGGALTDTQYF. The CDR3 DNA follows: TGTGCCAGCAGCTCCGGGGGCGCCCTCACAGATACGCAGTATTTT.

This clonotype is deemed medium-sized. A read error may produce the germline difference seen at one junction end. The chain carries TRBV5-1 and TRBJ2-3; D remains unclear. Germline assignment: CDR1 SGHRS and CDR2 YFSETQ. CDR3 size: 13 residues. The CDR3 DNA follows: TGTGCCAGCAGCTTAAAGAGCACAGATACGCAGTATTTT. Its translation: CASSLKSTDTQYF.

The sample holds one count of this clonotype. The CDR3 spells CASSELDRFYGYTF. In nucleotides, the CDR3 is TGCGCCAGCAGTGAATTAGATCGGTTCTATGGCTACACCTTC. The chain recombines TRBV10-2 with TRBJ1-2; no clear D. From germline, CDR1 is WSHSY and CDR2 SAAADI. The CDR3 has 14 amino acids. V was pared by 3 bases and J by 4 bases, with 12 bases between.

This clonotype came up a few times. V and J are TRBV6-5 and TRBJ2-4, with 8 bases lining up with TRBD1. CDR3 length: 13 residues. Germline loops: CDR1 MNHEY, CDR2 SVGAGI. V lost 2 bases to trimming and J lost 14 bases; unmatched junction nucleotides: 8. CDR3 region: CASSYEGQAREYF. The CDR3 DNA reads TGTGCCAGCAGTTACGAGGGACAGGCGAGAGAGTACTTC.

This clonotype occurred once. The gene calls are TRBV7-2 and TRBJ2-3, with D maybe TRBD2 (6 bases). The germline CDR1 and CDR2 sequences are SGHTA and FQGNSA. V was pared by 1 base and J by 2 bases, with 13 bases between. The CDR3 length is 16 residues. CDR3 coding DNA: TGTGCCAGCAGCTTAGGTCAGCGGGCGAACACAGATACGCAGTATTTT. Translated, it gives CASSLGQRANTDTQYF.